Presented here are 20 T cell receptor beta chains from one specimen sequenced in a study of cytomegalovirus exposure and HLA in healthy donors. Use of 60 Vbeta and 13 Jbeta primers characterized the PCR. Measured with immunoSEQ multiplex PCR; TCRdb has only the in-frame clones, and not every one. The table includes around 160,000 clones, over 60% detected once. Sequencing input: PBMCs. These receptors were taken from a man aged 40-50 years in good health and CMV-seropositive.

The chain combines TRBV19 with TRBJ1-2, with 7 nucleotides matching TRBD1. With V trimmed by 4 bases and J by 6 bases, 11 bases remained unmatched. CDR3 length: 15 amino acids. Germline V CDR1 and CDR2: LNHDA, SQIVND (reference sequence). The CDR3 DNA follows: TGTGCCAGTAGTACCCTGACAGGGTATGCGGATGGCTACACCTTC. Its translation is CASSTLTGYADGYTF.

This clone was picked up a small number of times. The chain joins TRBV7-9 to TRBJ1-4; possible D gene TRBD1, 6 bases. The CDR3 spans 15 residues. V lost 3 bases and J lost 6, with 14 bases in between. From germline, CDR1 is SEHNR and CDR2 FQNEAQ (reference sequence). The CDR3 reads CASSFYREGDEKLFF. The CDR3 nucleotides read TGTGCCAGCAGCTTCTACAGGGAGGGCGATGAAAAACTGTTTTTT.

This chain uses TRBV28 with TRBJ1-1; tentative D call: TRBD1 (6 bases). V dropped 1 base and J dropped 3 bases, with 21 bases sitting between them. CDR1 and CDR2 from the germline V gene are MDHEN and SYDVKM. The CDR3 runs 18 residues. In DNA form, the CDR3 reads TGTGCCAGCAGTTTATCCCCCCGGCAGGGAAGGGGGTACACTGAAGCTTTCTTT. This gives the protein CASSLSPRQGRGYTEAFF.

This clone appeared a few times. The chain is built from TRBV11-2 and TRBJ1-1; D might be TRBD1 (6 bases). Germline V gene lookup returns CDR1 SGHAT and CDR2 FQNNGV. V lost 2 bases to trimming and J lost 5 bases, with 12 bases between them. The CDR3 totals 14 residues. CDR3: CASSLPGVVTEAFF. CDR3 bases: TGTGCCAGCAGCTTACCAGGGGTGGTAACTGAAGCTTTCTTT.

This chain joins TRBV7-3 and TRBJ2-3; TRBD1 agrees at 9 bases. From germline, CDR1 is SGHTA and CDR2 FQGTGA. The CDR3 sequence is 14 residues long. The ends lost 5 bases at V and 6 bases at J; junction bases unmatched: 6. The CDR3 loop reads CASSLDRGKDTQYF. CDR3 DNA sequence: TGTGCCAGCAGCCTGGACAGGGGAAAGGATACGCAGTATTTT.

The chain uses TRBV10-3 and TRBJ1-6, with TRBD1 matching over 7 bases. Germline-derived CDR1 and CDR2 are ENHRY and SYGVKD. V gave up 10 bases and J gave up 9 bases; unmatched junction bases: 18. The CDR3 sequence is 16 residues long. CDR3 loop: CATLPEDRVSSSPLHF. DNA of the CDR3: TGTGCCACCCTCCCAGAAGACAGGGTCTCATCTTCACCCCTCCACTTT.

The J gene is TRBJ1-1, the V gene TRBV5-8; D ambiguous. Germline V gives CDR1 SGHTS, CDR2 YDEGEE. The CDR3 extends over 14 amino acids. With 0 bases removed from V and 1 base from J, the gap between germline ends came to 7 bases. The chain's CDR3 is CASSLAYRNTEAFF. CDR3 DNA sequence: TGTGCCAGCAGCTTGGCCTATAGGAACACTGAAGCTTTCTTT. Filled out from reference TRBV5-8 and TRBJ1-1, the complete variable domain reads EAGVTQSPTHLIKTRGQQATLRCSPISGHTSVYWYQQALGLGLQFLLWYDEGEERNRGNFPPRFSGRQFPNYSSELNVNALELEDSALYLCASSLAYRNTEAFFGQGTRLTVV.

The chain is built from TRBV9 and TRBJ1-2; 8 nucleotides line up with TRBD1. CDR1 is SGDLS and CDR2 is YYNGEE in the germline V gene. V shed 2 bases and J 8 bases; nucleotides not matched to a gene: 11. This CDR3 has 15 residues. The CDR3 region has the DNA TGTGCCAGCAGCGTCTCCGGACAGGGCGGTGACGGCTACACCTTC. It codes for CASSVSGQGGDGYTF.

J is TRBJ2-2 and V is TRBV10-3; 11 bases are a match to TRBD2. J lost 3 bases, V lost 5 bases, and 5 bases had no gene match. CDR3 size: 16 residues. Germline V lookup: CDR1 ENHRY, CDR2 SYGVKD. In nucleotides, the CDR3 is TGTGCCATCAGTCAACTGGGACTAGCGGACACCGGGGAGCTGTTTTTT. This translates into CAISQLGLADTGELFF.

The V and J genes are TRBV5-6 and TRBJ1-2, with 7 nucleotides matching TRBD1. V lost 2 bases to trimming and J lost 0 bases; unmatched junction nucleotides: 10. The CDR3 is 17 amino acids. CDR1 and CDR2 from the germline V gene are SGHDT and YYEEEE. CDR3 coding DNA: TGTGCCAGCAGCTTCTCGGGGACAGTGATAGCTAACTATGGCTACACCTTC. Translating gives CASSFSGTVIANYGYTF.

The chain links TRBV10-3 to TRBJ2-7, with 7 nucleotides matching TRBD1. The CDR3 is made up of 13 amino acids. Trimming cost V 10 bases and J 4 bases; bases outside gene matches: 10. Germline-derived CDR1 and CDR2 are ENHRY and SYGVKD. The CDR3 nucleotides are TGTGCCACCCAGGGACAGCTAATATACGAGCAGTACTTC. This translates into CATQGQLIYEQYF.

This clone has a handful of counts. The V call is TRBV5-1, the J call TRBJ2-6; no reliable D call. The CDR3 runs 15 residues. V gave up 6 bases and J gave up 0 bases, with 10 bases separating them. Germline assignment: CDR1 SGHRS and CDR2 YFSETQ. In DNA, the CDR3 is TGCGCCAGCACCCCCCGGAGCTCTGGGGCCAACGTCCTGACTTTC. Its translation is CASTPRSSGANVLTF.

This clone was picked up one time. The V gene is TRBV4-1, the J gene TRBJ2-1; 10 bases are shared with TRBD2. This CDR3 region has 16 residues. V shed 4 bases and J 5 bases; nucleotides not matched to a gene: 8. Germline V gives CDR1 MGHRA, CDR2 YSYEKL. CDR3 sequence reads: CASSPSPGLADNEQFF. The CDR3 DNA reads TGCGCCAGCAGCCCATCCCCCGGACTAGCGGACAATGAGCAGTTCTTC.

The chain carries TRBV21-1 and TRBJ2-4; TRBD2, the table's D call, was not compared with the DNA. TRBV21-1 has pseudogene status. This CDR3 is 12 amino acids long. The CDR3: CASSTTKNIQYF. The CDR3 nucleotides read TGTGCCAGCAGCACTACCAAAAACATTCAGTACTTC.

This clone was picked up one time. V usage is TRBV10-3 and J usage is TRBJ1-2, with 11 bases aligning to TRBD1. There are 15 residues in the CDR3. The germline V gene has CDR1 ENHRY and CDR2 SYGVKD. V shed 0 bases, J shed 8 bases, and the junction held 5 bases outside the gene matches. CDR3 in amino acids: CAISESRDRGDGYTF. The CDR3, as DNA: TGTGCCATCAGTGAGTCTAGGGACAGGGGGGACGGCTACACCTTC.

Here the CDR3 reads CASRTSGRGYEQYF. CDR3 nucleotides: TGTGCCAGCAGAACTAGCGGGAGGGGTTACGAGCAGTACTTC. This chain links TRBV6-5 with TRBJ2-7; 13 nucleotides align to TRBD2. The CDR3 sequence is 14 residues long. With V trimmed by 6 bases and J by 4 bases, 3 bases remained unmatched. Germline CDR1 is MNHEY and CDR2 is SVGAGI.

The chain links TRBV6-5 to TRBJ2-2; TRBD2 is a possible D gene (6 bases). CDR1 MNHEY and CDR2 SVGAGI come from the germline V gene. Trimming shortened V by 0 bases and J by 1 base, and 9 bases separated the two germline ends. The length of the CDR3 is 16 residues. CDR3 protein: CASSYSRRVNTGELFF. CDR3 coding DNA: TGTGCCAGCAGTTACTCTAGGAGGGTGAACACCGGGGAGCTGTTTTTT.

This sequence joins TRBV18 and TRBJ2-2, with TRBD1 as a possible D gene (6 bases). Trimming took off 4 bases at V and 4 bases at J, with 10 bases between the two ends. The germline gives CDR1 KGHSH, CDR2 LQKENI. The CDR3 totals 14 residues. The CDR3 loop is CASSLGARTGELFF. CDR3 coding DNA: TGTGCCAGCTCACTGGGGGCGCGCACCGGGGAGCTGTTTTTT. The whole variable domain, remainder taken from reference TRBV18 and TRBJ2-2, is NAGVMQNPRHLVRRRGQEARLRCSPMKGHSHVYWYRQLPEEGLKFMVYLQKENIIDESGMPKERFSAEFPKEGPSILRIQQVVRGDSAAYFCASSLGARTGELFFGEGSRLTVL.

This rearrangement joins TRBV5-4 to TRBJ2-1, with 12 bases fitting TRBD2. Germline CDR1 SGHNT, CDR2 YYREEE (reference sequence). The ends lost 0 bases at V and 9 bases at J; junction bases unmatched: 4. This CDR3 is 15 amino acids long. The CDR3 sequence is CASSLASGLAGEQFF. CDR3 coding DNA: TGTGCCAGCAGCTTGGCCTCGGGACTAGCGGGTGAGCAGTTCTTC. The whole variable domain, filled in from reference TRBV5-4 and TRBJ2-1, reads ETGVTQSPTHLIKTRGQQVTLRCSSQSGHNTVSWYQQALGQGPQFIFQYYREEENGRGNFPPRFSGLQFPNYSSELNVNALELDDSALYLCASSLASGLAGEQFFGPGTRLTVL.

CDR3 sequence: CASSLSAGTYEQYF. The CDR3 nucleotides are TGTGCCAGCAGCCTTAGCGCCGGGACCTACGAGCAGTACTTC. The gene calls are TRBV11-2 and TRBJ2-7; D perhaps matches TRBD2 (5 bases). V shed 5 bases and J shed 2 bases, with 13 bases lying between them. CDR1 is SGHAT, CDR2 FQNNGV, per germline. CDR3 length equals 14 residues.